Below, one TCR beta chain is given with its context. This specimen belongs to a study of blood T cell repertoires in COVID-19. Study at large: Acute and convalescent COVID-19 samples came from the United States, Italy and Spain.

The junction had 4 bases not matched to a gene; V was cut back by 6 bases and J by 2 bases. The CDR3 covers 13 residues. The germline V gene has CDR1 MNHEY and CDR2 SMNVEV (reference sequence). Study processing details: The authors estimated nucleated cell counts from reference gene primer amplification. The data were produced by immunoSEQ multiplex PCR, yet TCRdb's version contains in-frame clones alone and is incomplete. That table supplies the V and J calls and clone size; D and trimming were determined from the DNA. Among 130,000 or so clones, about four fifths were seen once, and the ten largest hold 16%.

Sequenced sample: peripheral blood. This TCR derives from a man aged 55 to 69 with active or convalescent COVID-19. The chain is built from TRBV27 and TRBJ2-7; 7 nucleotides line up with TRBD1. CDR3 residues: CASRRGGPYEQYF. The CDR3 coding sequence is TGTGCCAGCAGAAGAGGGGGCCCCTACGAGCAGTACTTC.